This T cell receptor beta chain was documented in a study of shared clonotypes between healthy human individuals. Findings of the study overall: The authors sampled blood alone, and tissue repertoires likely differ. Compared with clonotypes that all four donors shared, non-shared clonotypes had lower generation probabilities.

On this clone itself: Its antigen is not identified.

The V end was cut by 6 bases, the J end by 3 bases, with 15 bases between. This CDR3 spans 14 amino acids. Germline assignment: CDR1 SNHLY and CDR2 FYNNEI. Only in-frame clones appear in the TCRdb table, and some are missing; sequencing was by immunoSEQ multiplex PCR. The sample records roughly 2.2 million clones, 85% to 95% being singletons. Everyone who donated was a Caucasian adult who lived in Nashville, Tennessee. The authors divided CD4+ cells into CD45RA+ naive and CD45RA-negative memory subsets. The chain joins TRBV2 to TRBJ2-7; D possibly uses TRBD1 or TRBD2 (5 bases each). Sequenced material: naive CD4+ T cells from PBMCs. Sample subset: CD45RA+ positively selected. The receptor was derived from a young man in good health. Some clones in this sample may be carry-over from other donors' samples. DNA of the CDR3: TGTGCCAGCAGCCCCCGGGACGGGTTCTACGAGCAGTACTTC. This codes for CASSPRDGFYEQYF.